One T cell receptor (beta chain) is described in this entry. The data originate from a study of blood T cell repertoires in COVID-19. Study context: COVID-19 samples collected from the United States, Italy and Spain covered acute and convalescent phases. PBMCs, B-cell-depleted T cells, or T cells provided the cDNA or gDNA that made up the material.

In the authors' methods: Nucleated cell number was recorded as an estimate derived from reference gene primer amplification. TCRdb keeps only in-frame clones here, not all; method: immunoSEQ multiplex PCR. The V and J calls and clone size are taken from that table; D and trimming were inferred from the DNA. Of under 250,000 clones listed, about nine tenths are singletons. The V gene's germline CDR1 is SGHRS and CDR2 YFSETQ. V was clipped by 6 bases and J by 0 bases; unmatched bases: 8. This CDR3 has 16 amino acids. V gene TRBV5-1 combines with J gene TRBJ2-3; 9 nucleotides line up with TRBD2. This sequence originates from a man in his 60s who had recovered from COVID-19. The sequencing sample was made of peripheral blood. The CDR3 spells CASNTAGGLSTDTQYF. CDR3 nucleotide sequence: TGCGCCAGCAATACCGCGGGAGGGCTGAGCACAGATACGCAGTATTTT.